Each of the 16 T cell receptor beta chains below was sequenced from the same sample in a study of shared clonotypes between healthy human individuals. Only CD45RO-negative cells positively selected for CCR7 counted as naive CD8 cells, so terminally differentiated effector memory CD45RA+ cells were excluded. Clones were read by immunoSEQ multiplex PCR, and TCRdb kept only the in-frame ones, dropping some. The profile shows some 740,000 clones, about 91% of them singletons. Sequencing was performed on naive CD8+ T cells sorted from blood. These receptors were taken from a man aged 25 to 40 in good health.

The table lists this clone with a few counts. This chain joins TRBV10-2 and TRBJ2-7, with D maybe TRBD2 (6 bases). The germline V gene has CDR1 WSHSY and CDR2 SAAADI. This CDR3 contains 12 residues. Trimming took off 6 bases at V and 3 bases at J, with 9 bases between the two ends. The CDR3 reads CASSGDCYEQYF. For the CDR3, the DNA is TGCGCCAGCAGCGGGGACTGCTACGAGCAGTACTTC.

This chain links TRBV4-1 with TRBJ2-7; D not resolved. V was clipped by 5 bases and J by 4 bases, with 15 bases between them. Per the germline V gene, CDR1 is MGHRA and CDR2 is YSYEKL. The CDR3 contains 14 residues. DNA of the CDR3: TGCGCCAGCAGCGCCACCATTAGCTCGTACGAGCAGTACTTC. This gives the protein CASSATISSYEQYF.

This sequence joins TRBV6-6 and TRBJ1-5; a weak D match, TRBD1 (5 bases). This CDR3 is built from 13 residues. Between the trimmed V and J ends, which lost 6 bases and 8 bases, there was a span of 14 bases. Germline loops: CDR1 MNHNY, CDR2 SVGAGI (reference sequence). The CDR3: CASRRLLGEPQHF. The CDR3 nucleotides are TGTGCCAGCAGACGTCTCCTGGGGGAGCCCCAGCATTTT.

This chain joins TRBV6-5 and TRBJ1-2; the D is unclear. Germline lookup yields CDR1 MNHEY and CDR2 SVGAGI. There are 12 residues in the CDR3. Deletions cut 6 bases from V and 4 bases from J, with 9 bases between. The CDR3 here is CASSSNLYGYTF. CDR3 bases: TGTGCCAGCAGCTCAAATCTCTATGGCTACACCTTC.

The chain couples TRBV4-3 to TRBJ2-7, with 11 bases that match TRBD2. Germline V gene data show CDR1 as LGHNA and CDR2 as YSLEER. Trimming at V came to 4 bases and at J to 0 bases, leaving 5 bases not matched to a gene. This CDR3 is built from 16 residues. CDR3: CASSLGLAGSSYEQYF. DNA for the CDR3: TGCGCCAGCAGCCTTGGACTAGCGGGTAGCTCCTACGAGCAGTACTTC.

This clone was seen just once. The chain has TRBV4-1 and TRBJ2-7; 8 bases are shared with TRBD2. The CDR3 spans 14 residues. V shed 5 bases, J shed 6 bases, and the junction held 9 bases outside the gene matches. Germline-derived CDR1 and CDR2 are MGHRA and YSYEKL. CDR3 protein: CASSALAASTEQYF. CDR3 sequence (DNA): TGCGCCAGCAGCGCACTAGCGGCGTCTACCGAGCAGTACTTC.

The gene calls are TRBV7-3 and TRBJ2-2; a weak D match, TRBD1 (5 bases). Germline V gene sequence: CDR1 SGHTA, CDR2 FQGTGA. The germline V and J ends were trimmed by 5 bases and 7 bases, with 11 bases remaining between them. The CDR3 totals 13 residues. The CDR3 loop reads CASSLDSNGELFF. The CDR3, as DNA: TGTGCCAGCAGCCTAGACAGCAACGGGGAGCTGTTTTTT. The full variable domain, rest sourced from reference TRBV7-3 and TRBJ2-2, is GAGVSQTPSNKVTEKGKYVELRCDPISGHTALYWYRQSLGQGPEFLIYFQGTGAADDSGLPNDRFFAVRPEGSVSTLKIQRTERGDSAVYLCASSLDSNGELFFGEGSRLTVL.

This rearrangement joins TRBV5-1 to TRBJ2-3, with TRBD2 matching 7 bases. This CDR3 is built from 17 residues. The germline V gene encodes CDR1 SGHRS and CDR2 YFSETQ. After removal of 4 bases from V and 0 bases from J, the junction contained 11 bases not matched to a gene. The CDR3 coding sequence is TGCGCCAGCAGCCAACGATCTAGCGGAGCTAGCACAGATACGCAGTATTTT. Translating gives CASSQRSSGASTDTQYF.

This chain joins TRBV19 and TRBJ2-1; the D gene is possibly TRBD2 (6 bases). The CDR3 covers 15 residues. V was clipped by 8 bases and J by 0 bases, with 14 bases between them. CDR1 and CDR2 (germline): LNHDA, SQIVND (reference sequence). The CDR3 region is CASGLAGTSYNEQFF. In nucleotides, the CDR3 is TGTGCCAGTGGTTTGGCGGGGACCTCCTACAATGAGCAGTTCTTC.

The V gene is TRBV11-2, the J gene TRBJ2-7; D remains unclear. V lost 6 bases and J lost 3, with 15 bases in between. The CDR3 sequence is 14 residues long. Germline CDR1 and CDR2: SGHAT and FQNNGV. CDR3 DNA: TGTGCCAGCAGTCCCCCCGTACGGATCTACGAGCAGTACTTC. This gives the protein CASSPPVRIYEQYF. Combining the CDR3 with reference TRBV11-2 and TRBJ2-7 gives the whole variable domain EAGVAQSPRYKIIEKRQSVAFWCNPISGHATLYWYQQILGQGPKLLIQFQNNGVVDDSQLPKDRFSAERLKGVDSTLKIQPAKLEDSAVYLCASSPPVRIYEQYFGPGTRLTVT.

V gene TRBV30 combines with J gene TRBJ2-2; TRBD2 is a possible D gene (6 bases). The germline CDR1 and CDR2 sequences are GTSNPN and SVGIG (reference sequence). The CDR3 sequence is 14 residues long. The V gene lost 3 bases and the J gene lost 6 bases, with 14 bases spanning the gap. CDR3 protein: CAWREEGKAGELFF. The CDR3 DNA is TGTGCCTGGAGGGAGGAGGGTAAAGCCGGGGAGCTGTTTTTT.

V is TRBV5-1 and J is TRBJ2-7, with 8 bases fitting TRBD1. This CDR3 is built from 13 residues. The V gene end was trimmed by 0 bases and the J gene end by 6 bases; junction bases not matched to a gene: 2. Germline CDR1 SGHRS, CDR2 YFSETQ. CDR3 sequence: CASSLGTGIEQYF. The DNA of the CDR3 is TGCGCCAGCAGCTTGGGGACAGGGATCGAGCAGTACTTC.

The chain joins TRBV28 to TRBJ2-7; D may correspond to TRBD1 or TRBD2 (5 bases each). The CDR3 consists of 14 residues. Germline assignment: CDR1 MDHEN and CDR2 SYDVKM. V was clipped by 8 bases and J by 0 bases, with 14 bases between them. CDR3 bases: TGTGCCAGCGAAGGGACGGCGAGCTCCTACGAGCAGTACTTC. Its protein is CASEGTASSYEQYF.

The chain recombines TRBV5-4 with TRBJ2-7; D not certain. The CDR3 runs to 13 residues. Germline values: CDR1 SGHNT, CDR2 YYREEE (reference sequence). Trimming pared 1 base from V and 5 bases from J, leaving 10 bases between. The CDR3 nucleotides read TGTGCCAGCAGCTTGCTCCCCACCGACGAGCAGTACTTC. Protein product: CASSLLPTDEQYF. The whole variable domain, filled in from reference TRBV5-4 and TRBJ2-7, reads ETGVTQSPTHLIKTRGQQVTLRCSSQSGHNTVSWYQQALGQGPQFIFQYYREEENGRGNFPPRFSGLQFPNYSSELNVNALELDDSALYLCASSLLPTDEQYFGPGTRLTVT.

The rearrangement uses TRBV25-1 and TRBJ2-2, with 7 bases fitting TRBD1. Germline V gene data show CDR1 as MGHDK and CDR2 as SYGVNS. The CDR3 has 15 amino acids. The V segment lost 3 bases and the J segment 4 bases; nucleotides outside the gene matches: 5. CDR3 nucleotide sequence: TGTGCCAGCAGTGACCTGGGACAGTTCACCGGGGAGCTGTTTTTT. As protein: CASSDLGQFTGELFF.

The J gene is TRBJ2-3, the V gene TRBV5-1; D is ambiguous. V gave up 4 bases and J gave up 2 bases, with 14 bases separating them. The CDR3 consists of 15 residues. Germline assignment: CDR1 SGHRS and CDR2 YFSETQ. Written as DNA, the CDR3 is TGCGCCAGCAGCGAGGTGGCCGGATACACAGATACGCAGTATTTT. It specifies CASSEVAGYTDTQYF. Full variable domain (missing parts from reference TRBV5-1 and TRBJ2-3): KAGVTQTPRYLIKTRGQQVTLSCSPISGHRSVSWYQQTPGQGLQFLFEYFSETQRNKGNFPGRFSGRQFSNSRSEMNVSTLELGDSALYLCASSEVAGYTDTQYFGPGTRLTVL.